The source of this T cell receptor beta chain is a study of cytomegalovirus exposure and HLA in healthy donors. Points from the study as a whole: By a later analysis, the bulk of CMV-associated TCR beta chains appeared HLA-restricted.

V shed 4 bases and J 5 bases; nucleotides not matched to a gene: 5. Germline CDR1 is SGHVS and CDR2 is FNYEAQ. The CDR3 extends over 13 amino acids. The PCR was carried out with 60 Vbeta primers and 13 Jbeta primers. This table comes from immunoSEQ multiplex PCR, and its TCRdb copy is limited to in-frame clones, with some not included. This table has roughly 220,000 clones, more than 75% appearing once. As to this clone: Its target is not known.

Unrecorded immune exposure was likely among donors, who were nominally healthy when sampled. The source is a woman aged 40 to 55 in good health and CMV-seronegative. Sequencing was done on a sample of PBMCs. The J gene is TRBJ2-7, the V gene TRBV7-6; 7 bases line up with TRBD1. CDR3 protein: CASSSQGTHEQYF. In DNA, the CDR3 is TGTGCCAGCAGCTCACAGGGGACCCACGAGCAGTACTTC. Full variable domain (rest looked up from reference TRBV7-6 and TRBJ2-7): GAGVSQSPRYKVTKRGQDVALRCDPISGHVSLYWYRQALGQGPEFLTYFNYEAQQDKSGLPNDRFSAERPEGSISTLTIQRTEQRDSAMYRCASSSQGTHEQYFGPGTRLTVT.